A single TCR beta chain is shown here with its context. Trimming removed 1 base from V and 0 bases from J, with 7 bases in between. The germline V gene encodes CDR1 KGHSH and CDR2 LQKENI. The CDR3 extends over 14 amino acids. This sample is drawn from a study of neoadjuvant anti-PD-1 for oral cavity cancer. Across the whole study: Patients without progression received a fourth nivolumab dose around day 43, then surgical resection on days 50-56.

Two replicates per tumor sample, mostly from around 4.8 ug of genomic DNA. Profiling relied on immunoSEQ multiplex PCR, and the TCRdb table lists in-frame clones only, not all of them. Among under 15,000 clones listed, less than 70% were seen once. The sequencing here drew on tumor tissue, taken before nivolumab (anti-PD-1) treatment. This chain connects TRBV18 to TRBJ2-7; unclear D gene. This TCR came from a person aged 35-79 years with oral cavity squamous cell carcinoma. The donor label of this sample is uncertain. In nucleotides, the CDR3 is TGTGCCAGCTCACCACGGGCAGTCTCCTACGAGCAGTACTTC. It yields the protein CASSPRAVSYEQYF.